This T cell receptor (beta chain) was profiled in a study of blood T cell repertoires in COVID-19. Across the whole study: The United States, Italy and Spain provided the acute and convalescent COVID-19 samples. The cDNA or gDNA used as material had been derived from T cells, B-cell-depleted T cells, or PBMCs.

As originally analysed: Counts of nucleated cells, estimated from reference gene primer amplification, were obtained. The assay was immunoSEQ multiplex PCR, and TCRdb's table has in-frame clones only and misses some. V and J calls plus clone size are reproduced from that table; the DNA served to infer D and trimming. The table records 220,000 or so clones, about 86% of them present only once. The CDR3 sequence is 15 residues long. The sequenced sample consisted of peripheral blood. The source of this sequence is a woman aged 55-75 years with acute or convalescent COVID-19. This chain links TRBV7-5 with TRBJ1-2; the D segment call TRBD1 is taken from the table without a DNA check. TRBV7-5 is noted as a pseudogene. The CDR3, as DNA: TGTGCCCTAGAAGGGCTAACTGGGGCCAACTATGGCTACACCTTC. Translation: CALEGLTGANYGYTF.